The 24 T cell receptor beta chains below all came from one sample that was sequenced in a study of shared clonotypes between healthy human individuals. The method was immunoSEQ multiplex PCR; TCRdb's version includes in-frame clones alone and lacks a portion of them. Of about 2.2 million clones in the sample, 85% to 95% are singletons; the top ten hold more than 1.5%. CD8 cells regarded as naive lacked CD45RO, were positively chosen for CCR7, and omitted terminally differentiated effector memory CD45RA+ cells. The sample taken for sequencing was naive CD8+ T cells from PBMCs. These TCRs come from a man aged 18 to 30 in good health. Some clones in this sample may be carry-over from other donors' samples.

This clone has only one observation. The sample holds other DNA sequences that translate to the same CDR3. The chain is built from TRBV27 and TRBJ2-1; 9 nucleotides agree with TRBD1. The junction had 5 bases not matched to a gene; V was cut back by 5 bases and J by 3 bases. The V gene's germline CDR1 is MNHEY and CDR2 SMNVEV (reference sequence). There are 15 residues in the CDR3. The CDR3 DNA reads as TGTGCCAGCAGTCTACCGGGACAGGGCTACAATGAGCAGTTCTTC. Its protein product is CASSLPGQGYNEQFF.

This clone was recorded a few times. The rearrangement links TRBV6-6 to TRBJ1-5, with a tentative D call TRBD1 (5 bases). V lost 1 base and J lost 2, with 9 bases in between. There are 15 residues in the CDR3. CDR1 is MNHNY and CDR2 is SVGAGI in the germline V gene (reference sequence). Here the CDR3 DNA reads TGTGCCAGCAGTTACTTCAGGGCGGGCAATCAGCCCCAGCATTTT. Protein product: CASSYFRAGNQPQHF.

This clone was seen more than once but under ten times. The V call is TRBV27, the J call TRBJ1-5; a possible D gene is TRBD1 (6 bases). Trimming took 0 bases from V and 2 from J, leaving 8 bases between them. The germline gives CDR1 MNHEY, CDR2 SMNVEV (reference sequence). The CDR3 sequence is 15 residues long. The CDR3 sequence: CASSLSRGRNQPQHF. In DNA form, the CDR3 reads TGTGCCAGCAGTTTATCCAGGGGACGCAATCAGCCCCAGCATTTT.

The chain carries TRBV14 and TRBJ2-3; D gene uncertain. V was clipped by 1 base and J by 0 bases, with 8 bases between them. Per the germline V gene, CDR1 is SGHDN and CDR2 is FVKESK. The CDR3 length is 15 residues. The CDR3 sequence: CASSQGAFSTDTQYF. The CDR3 nucleotides read TGTGCCAGCAGCCAAGGGGCGTTTAGCACAGATACGCAGTATTTT.

The chain joins TRBV27 to TRBJ2-3; 7 nucleotides agree with TRBD2. This CDR3 comprises 17 residues. Germline CDR1 MNHEY, CDR2 SMNVEV (reference sequence). After removal of 2 bases from V and 1 base from J, the junction contained 9 bases not matched to a gene. Here the CDR3 reads CASSLVLGRGGTDTQYF. As DNA, the CDR3 is TGTGCCAGCAGTTTAGTCTTGGGGAGGGGAGGCACAGATACGCAGTATTTT.

There are a few counts of this clone. V gene TRBV19 combines with J gene TRBJ1-1; D remains ambiguous. Looked up from germline, CDR1 is LNHDA and CDR2 is SQIVND (reference sequence). This CDR3 has 13 amino acids. V was shortened by 4 bases and J by 4 bases, with 10 bases between the two germline ends. The CDR3 reads CASSNSGSTEAFF. Written as DNA, the CDR3 is TGTGCCAGTAGTAATTCCGGGAGCACTGAAGCTTTCTTT.

The chain links TRBV19 to TRBJ1-1; tentatively, D is TRBD1 (5 bases). This CDR3 contains 14 residues. The germline V gene has CDR1 LNHDA and CDR2 SQIVND (reference sequence). With 4 bases removed from V and 0 bases from J, the gap between germline ends came to 9 bases. The CDR3 here is CASSKAGLNTEAFF. DNA of the CDR3: TGTGCCAGTAGTAAGGCGGGGCTGAACACTGAAGCTTTCTTT.

J is TRBJ2-7 and V is TRBV5-8; TRBD2 matches at 9 bases. From germline, CDR1 is SGHTS and CDR2 YDEGEE. This CDR3 contains 16 residues. V shed 4 bases and J 4 bases; nucleotides not matched to a gene: 12. CDR3 sequence (DNA): TGTGCCAGCAGCCCTGGGGGAGCGGGAGGCCCTTACGAGCAGTACTTC. Protein product: CASSPGGAGGPYEQYF.

This chain joins TRBV6-4 and TRBJ2-2; the D gene is possibly TRBD2 (5 bases). Between the trimmed V and J ends, which lost 4 bases and 6 bases, there was a span of 15 bases. The V gene's germline CDR1 is MRHNA and CDR2 SNTAGT. The CDR3 contains 15 residues. CDR3 loop: CASSAFAGGPGELFF. The CDR3 DNA reads as TGTGCCAGCAGTGCTTTCGCGGGTGGCCCCGGGGAGCTGTTTTTT.

J is TRBJ2-3 and V is TRBV7-9, with D maybe TRBD2 (6 bases). With 5 bases removed from V and 0 bases from J, the gap between germline ends came to 12 bases. CDR3 length: 15 amino acids. Germline V gene sequence: CDR1 SEHNR, CDR2 FQNEAQ (reference sequence). The CDR3 is CASSGRDSSTDTQYF. CDR3 sequence (DNA): TGTGCCAGCAGCGGCCGGGACTCTAGCACAGATACGCAGTATTTT. Complete variable domain (other parts from reference TRBV7-9 and TRBJ2-3): DTGVSQNPRHKITKRGQNVTFRCDPISEHNRLYWYRQTLGQGPEFLTYFQNEAQLEKSRLLSDRFSAERPKGSFSTLEIQRTEQGDSAMYLCASSGRDSSTDTQYFGPGTRLTVL.

This chain links TRBV9 with TRBJ2-7, with D possibly being TRBD1 or TRBD2 (5 bases each). Trimming took 4 bases from V and 5 from J, leaving 10 bases between them. The CDR3 consists of 12 residues. The germline V gene encodes CDR1 SGDLS and CDR2 YYNGEE. The CDR3 reads CASSTGHDEQYF. CDR3 nucleotide sequence: TGTGCCAGCAGCACGGGGCACGACGAGCAGTACTTC. The complete variable domain, with remaining parts taken from reference TRBV9 and TRBJ2-7, reads DSGVTQTPKHLITATGQRVTLRCSPRSGDLSVYWYQQSLDQGLQFLIQYYNGEERAKGNILERFSAQQFPDLHSELNLSSLELGDSALYFCASSTGHDEQYFGPGTRLTVT.

The V call is TRBV27, the J call TRBJ1-2; D possibly corresponds to TRBD1 (5 bases). Trimming removed 4 bases from V and 8 bases from J, with 23 bases in between. CDR3 length equals 16 residues. From germline, CDR1 is MNHEY and CDR2 SMNVEV (reference sequence). The CDR3 here is CASSYGGVAPVGGYTF. The CDR3 bases are TGTGCCAGCAGTTACGGGGGGGTTGCCCCCGTAGGGGGCTACACCTTC.

The chain has TRBV28 and TRBJ2-5; D might be TRBD1 (5 bases). Deletions cut 6 bases from V and 2 bases from J, with 13 bases between. Germline V CDR1 and CDR2: MDHEN, SYDVKM. The CDR3 has 14 amino acids. This chain's CDR3 is CASSPFKGQETQYF. CDR3 sequence (DNA): TGTGCCAGCAGCCCTTTCAAGGGGCAAGAGACCCAGTACTTC.

With respect to this clone: The sample has other DNA sequences that encode this CDR3 too. The V call is TRBV7-9, the J call TRBJ2-7; possibly TRBD1 for D (5 bases). Germline values: CDR1 SEHNR, CDR2 FQNEAQ (reference sequence). Trimming removed 5 bases from V and 2 bases from J, with 7 bases in between. The CDR3 is made up of 12 amino acids. The CDR3 region is CASSPDTYEQYF. CDR3 sequence (DNA): TGTGCCAGCAGCCCGGACACCTACGAGCAGTACTTC.

V usage is TRBV27 and J usage is TRBJ2-5; either TRBD1 or TRBD2 may fit D (5 bases each). The V end was cut by 5 bases, the J end by 5 bases, with 15 bases between. Germline CDR1 is MNHEY and CDR2 is SMNVEV (reference sequence). This CDR3 spans 14 amino acids. The CDR3 sequence is CASSSYEGRETQYF. CDR3 DNA: TGTGCCAGCAGTAGTTATGAGGGACGGGAGACCCAGTACTTC.

The CDR3 sequence is CAWSGDEGTEGNEQFF. CDR3 DNA sequence: TGTGCCTGGAGTGGGGACGAAGGGACAGAGGGGAATGAGCAGTTCTTC. This chain uses TRBV30 with TRBJ2-1; 7 bases are a match to TRBD1. V trimming: 1 base; J trimming: 7 bases; junction bases outside the gene matches: 13. Germline values: CDR1 GTSNPN, CDR2 SVGIG (reference sequence). CDR3 length equals 16 residues.

The chain uses TRBV6-5 and TRBJ2-1, with D possibly matching TRBD2 (5 bases). Germline V CDR1 and CDR2: MNHEY, SVGAGI. V lost 1 base to trimming and J lost 7 bases, with 11 bases between them. The CDR3 is 14 amino acids. CDR3 coding DNA: TGTGCCAGCAGTTACTTTAATGGCGGGAATGAGCAGTTCTTC. This encodes CASSYFNGGNEQFF.

The chain couples TRBV28 to TRBJ1-1; no definite D call. Trimming pared 6 bases from V and 3 bases from J, leaving 11 bases between. The length of the CDR3 is 13 residues. CDR1 and CDR2 from the germline V gene are MDHEN and SYDVKM. CDR3 residues: CASREGAYTEAFF. The DNA for the CDR3 is TGTGCCAGCAGGGAGGGTGCTTACACTGAAGCTTTCTTT.

The CDR3 protein is CACGGTGNTIYF. The CDR3 DNA is TGTGCCTGCGGCGGGACGGGAAACACCATATATTTT. V is TRBV6-6 and J is TRBJ1-3; possible D gene TRBD1, 5 bases. The CDR3 has 12 residues. Deletions cut 11 bases from V and 4 bases from J, with 12 bases between. Germline V gene sequence: CDR1 MNHNY, CDR2 SVGAGI (reference sequence).

This chain joins TRBV5-4 and TRBJ1-1, with 7 bases that match TRBD1. V shed 0 bases and J 5 bases; nucleotides not matched to a gene: 4. The germline gives CDR1 SGHNT, CDR2 YYREEE (reference sequence). This CDR3 spans 14 amino acids. The CDR3 DNA is TGTGCCAGCAGCTTGGACAGGGGTTTGACTGAAGCTTTCTTT. Translating gives CASSLDRGLTEAFF.

In the case of this clone: The same CDR3 arises from other DNA sequences in this sample as well. The CDR3 spells CASSLGAGAYEQYF. The CDR3 nucleotides read TGTGCCAGCAGCTTAGGTGCGGGAGCCTACGAGCAGTACTTC. V usage is TRBV11-2 and J usage is TRBJ2-7; the match to TRBD2 covers 7 bases. V gave up 1 base and J gave up 2 bases; unmatched junction bases: 2. Germline CDR1 and CDR2: SGHAT and FQNNGV. This CDR3 has 14 residues.

Of note for this clone: Additional DNA sequences in this sample encode the identical CDR3. This chain connects TRBV7-9 to TRBJ2-7; a possible D gene is TRBD2 (5 bases). V lost 5 bases to trimming and J lost 3 bases, with 14 bases between them. Germline V gene lookup returns CDR1 SEHNR and CDR2 FQNEAQ (reference sequence). This CDR3 is 14 amino acids long. The CDR3 is CASSPEVGVYEQYF. DNA for the CDR3: TGTGCCAGCAGCCCGGAGGTTGGGGTCTACGAGCAGTACTTC. The complete variable domain, with remaining parts taken from reference TRBV7-9 and TRBJ2-7, reads DTGVSQNPRHKITKRGQNVTFRCDPISEHNRLYWYRQTLGQGPEFLTYFQNEAQLEKSRLLSDRFSAERPKGSFSTLEIQRTEQGDSAMYLCASSPEVGVYEQYFGPGTRLTVT.

The CDR3 is CASSEGGVWSDTQYF. CDR3 DNA sequence: TGTGCCAGCAGCGAGGGAGGGGTCTGGTCGGATACGCAGTATTTT. The rearrangement uses TRBV9 and TRBJ2-3; 7 nucleotides match TRBD2. The CDR3 runs to 15 residues. Per the germline V gene, CDR1 is SGDLS and CDR2 is YYNGEE. V was clipped by 3 bases and J by 6 bases; unmatched bases: 10. Together with reference TRBV9 and TRBJ2-3, the CDR3 gives the full variable domain: DSGVTQTPKHLITATGQRVTLRCSPRSGDLSVYWYQQSLDQGLQFLIQYYNGEERAKGNILERFSAQQFPDLHSELNLSSLELGDSALYFCASSEGGVWSDTQYFGPGTRLTVL.

CDR3 sequence (DNA): TGTGCCAGCAGTCCCGACAGGGCTCCCACACGGGAGACCCAGTACTTC. This translates into CASSPDRAPTRETQYF. The chain links TRBV27 to TRBJ2-5; 7 bases agree with TRBD1. J gave up 5 bases and V 5 bases, and 14 bases lay outside the gene matches. This CDR3 is built from 16 residues. Germline CDR1 reads MNHEY; CDR2 reads SMNVEV (reference sequence).